This T cell receptor beta chain was sequenced for a study of regulatory T cells in long-lasting Graves disease. This clonotype was seen ten or more times. Its target is not known. Relying on iRepertoire HTBI primers and Arm-PCR of CDR3 regions, the team built TCR beta libraries. TCRdb analysed the multiplex PCR reads with MiXCR anew, one entry per CDR3 protein. The repertoire has 310,000 or so distinct CDR3 sequences, roughly a fifth of them found once; the top ten carry less than 35%. This sample's time point: persistent/refractory GD, antithyroid drugs over 5 years with positive TRAb. Preparation of the TCR library used RNA extracted from PBMCs. Study-wide points: Persistent patients had a count of shared public clonotypes (around 2,700) that exceeded that of new patients (966).

Trimming at V came to 5 bases and at J to 7 bases, leaving 7 bases not matched to a gene. The CDR3 covers 14 residues. The germline V gene encodes CDR1 SGHAT and CDR2 FQDESV (reference sequence). The material was peripheral blood mononuclear cells (PBMCs), obtained when the disease was refractory, from a patient treated with antithyroid drugs. The genes are TRBV11-1 and TRBJ1-1; the match to TRBD1 covers 10 bases. The source is a female donor with Graves disease. This CDR3 is CASSIGQGDFEAFF. For the CDR3, the DNA is TGTGCCAGCAGCATAGGACAGGGGGACTTTGAAGCTTTCTTT.